This TCR beta chain was sequenced during a study of T cell responses to AZD1222 COVID-19 vaccine. Libraries were prepared by immunoSEQ multiplex PCR; TCRdb keeps only in-frame clonotypes and omits some of them. Among approximately 90,000 clones listed, over 85% were seen once. Trimming took off 4 bases at V and 2 bases at J, with 13 bases between the two ends. The germline V gene encodes CDR1 MGHDK and CDR2 SYGVNS. This CDR3 region has 15 residues. The receptor was isolated from an adult in good health. The sample consisted of peripheral blood, taken on day 0 of AZD1222 vaccination. The V gene is TRBV25-1, the J gene TRBJ2-3, with D perhaps matching TRBD2 (5 bases). For the CDR3, the DNA is TGTGCCAGCAGTGCTTTTGTGGGAGCCACAGATACGCAGTATTTT. Translation: CASSAFVGATDTQYF. The full variable domain, its missing parts supplied by reference TRBV25-1 and TRBJ2-3, is EADIYQTPRYLVIGTGKKITLECSQTMGHDKMYWYQQDPGMELHLIHYSYGVNSTEKGDLSSESTVSRIRTEHFPLTLESARPSHTSQYLCASSAFVGATDTQYFGPGTRLTVL.